This is a list of T cell receptor beta chains from one sample in a study of CD8+ T cells in alopecia areata. Using immunoSEQ multiplex PCR, the repertoire was profiled, and TCRdb retains in-frame clones only, with some absent. The sample consists of about 290,000 clones, 58% of them appearing once. Sequencing used CD4+ T cells sorted from blood, obtained at week 24, from a patient treated with tofacitinib. The receptors were gathered from a human donor with alopecia areata. CDR3s include the opening cysteine and the closing phenylalanine or tryptophan. The D gene is left open where the match is weak. Clone size appears in some rows only: once, few, many, or a class for an expanded clone.

CDR3 length	clone size	J gene	D gene	V gene	CDR3 DNA	CDR3 protein
13	-	TRBJ2-3	-	TRBV5-1	TGCGCCAGCAGCTCTATACCCACAGATACGCAGTATTTT	CASSSIPTDTQYF
12	few	TRBJ2-2	-	TRBV5-1	TGCGCCAGCAGCTGGAACACCGGGGAGCTGTTTTTT	CASSWNTGELFF
14	few	TRBJ2-1	TRBD1	TRBV5-1	TGCGCCAGCAGCTGGGGACAGATCGCCAATGAGCAGTTCTTC	CASSWGQIANEQFF
12	few	TRBJ1-4	TRBD1	TRBV29-1	TGCAGCGGACAGGGGGGTAATGAAAAACTGTTTTTT	CSGQGGNEKLFF
19	-	TRBJ2-2	TRBD2	TRBV9	TGTGCCAGCAGCGTAGCTCCCCCTCGGGGGGGCCGGAATACCGGGGAGCTGTTTTTT	CASSVAPPRGGRNTGELFF
15	-	TRBJ2-1	-	TRBV5-6	TGTGCCAGCAGCCCACTTGGGGCAGAGAACAATGAGCAGTTCTTC	CASSPLGAENNEQFF
14	-	TRBJ2-7	-	TRBV30	TGTGCCTGGAGTGCGGACAGTTATGTCTACGAGCAGTACTTC	CAWSADSYVYEQYF
13	-	TRBJ2-3	-	TRBV7-3	TGTGCCAGCAGCTTCGACAGCACAGATACGCAGTATTTT	CASSFDSTDTQYF
14	-	TRBJ1-2	TRBD1	TRBV6-5	TGTGCCAGCAGCCAAGGACAGGGCCGAGATGGCTACACCTTC	CASSQGQGRDGYTF
16	-	TRBJ1-2	TRBD1	TRBV28	TGTGCCAGCAGTTTTGGCGCATCCGGGACAGTATATGGCTACACCTTC	CASSFGASGTVYGYTF
14	few	TRBJ2-1	TRBD2	TRBV6-5	TGTGCCAGCACTTGGAGCGGGGTGGACAATGAGCAGTTCTTC	CASTWSGVDNEQFF
15	-	TRBJ2-2	TRBD2	TRBV5-4	TGTGCCAGCAGCTCCTCGGGGGGGCCTATCGGGGAGCTGTTTTTT	CASSSSGGPIGELFF
12	-	TRBJ2-5	-	TRBV15	TGTGCCACCAGCAAGGTCAGGGAGACCCAGTACTTC	CATSKVRETQYF
15	-	TRBJ2-7	TRBD1	TRBV19	TGTGCCAGTAGTCCGGGACAGGGGAGGACCTACGAGCAGTACTTC	CASSPGQGRTYEQYF
14	-	TRBJ1-1	-	TRBV4-2	TGTGCCAGCAGCCAAGAAACGAGGAACACTGAAGCTTTCTTT	CASSQETRNTEAFF
15	-	TRBJ1-1	-	TRBV5-1	TGCGCCAGCAGCTGGGGGAGGTCCTCTGACACTGAAGCTTTCTTT	CASSWGRSSDTEAFF
14	-	TRBJ2-5	-	TRBV7-9	TGTGCCAGCAGCTTCGATTGGAACCAAGAGACCCAGTACTTC	CASSFDWNQETQYF
15	-	TRBJ2-3	TRBD1	TRBV15	TGTGCCACCAGCCCGCGGGACAGGCGCACAGATACGCAGTATTTT	CATSPRDRRTDTQYF
13	-	TRBJ2-2	-	TRBV5-1	TGCGCCAGCAGCTTTGGGAACACCGGGGAGCTGTTTTTT	CASSFGNTGELFF
17	once	TRBJ1-2	TRBD1	TRBV4-2	TGTGCCAGCAGCCAACTCTTAGGGGCAGGGGGCGCGGAGGGCTACACCTTC	CASSQLLGAGGAEGYTF
14	few	TRBJ2-7	TRBD2	TRBV10-3	TGTGCCATCAGCGAATCGGGGACTAGCACCGAGCAGTACTTC	CAISESGTSTEQYF
15	-	TRBJ1-1	TRBD1	TRBV18	TGTGCCAGCTCACCACGAGGGCGCCGACAGGGTGTAGCTTTCTTT	CASSPRGRRQGVAFF
14	-	TRBJ1-1	-	TRBV30	TGTGCCTGGAGTGTACGGTTGGGGCGAGTAGGAGCTTTCTTT	CAWSVRLGRVGAFF
13	-	TRBJ2-5	-	TRBV30	TGTGCCTGGAGTCCGGGAACCCAAGAGACCCAGTACTTC	CAWSPGTQETQYF
15	-	TRBJ2-7	TRBD2	TRBV5-4	TGTGCCAGCAGCTTGGACGGCGGGGGGGTCCTGGAGCAGTACTTC	CASSLDGGGVLEQYF
16	once	TRBJ2-7	-	TRBV11-2	TGTGCCAGCAGCTTAGACCCGACAGCGTTCACCTACGAGCAGTACTTC	CASSLDPTAFTYEQYF
12	-	TRBJ1-1	TRBD1	TRBV29-1	TGCAGCGTGGGACAGCGGAACACTGAAGCTTTCTTT	CSVGQRNTEAFF
13	once	TRBJ1-1	TRBD1	TRBV10-3	TGTGCCATCAGACAGGGGAGAGGGACTGAAGCTTTCTTT	CAIRQGRGTEAFF
14	-	TRBJ1-3	-	TRBV7-6	TGTGCCAGCAGCTTAGGGAGGGCTGGAAACACCATATATTTT	CASSLGRAGNTIYF
16	few	TRBJ1-2	TRBD1	TRBV4-1	TGCGCCAGCAGCCGCCCGGGACAGGGGGCGAGGTATGGCTACACCTTC	CASSRPGQGARYGYTF
15	-	TRBJ2-7	-	TRBV5-1	TGCGCCAGCAGCTTGGGAGGGGCAGCGGTATACGAGCAGTACTTC	CASSLGGAAVYEQYF
10	-	TRBJ2-1	-	TRBV20-1	TGCAGTGTATCGTACAATGAGCAGTTCTTC	CSVSYNEQFF
15	-	TRBJ2-4	TRBD2	TRBV4-2	TGTGCCAGCAGCCAAGATACAGCGGGGGGGAACATTCAGTACTTC	CASSQDTAGGNIQYF
14	few	TRBJ2-6	-	TRBV2	TGTGCCAGCAGTGAGGAGGCTGGGGCCAACGTCCTGACTTTC	CASSEEAGANVLTF
15	-	TRBJ2-1	TRBD2	TRBV5-4	TGTGCCAGCAGCCGTCCGGGGGGATTGATGAATGAGCAGTTCTTC	CASSRPGGLMNEQFF
15	-	TRBJ2-3	-	TRBV29-1	TGCAGCGTTGAGGCTCAGCGGACCGCCCAGGATACGCAGTATTTT	CSVEAQRTAQDTQYF
16	few	TRBJ2-3	-	TRBV30	TGTGCCTGGAGTCCCGGCTCCCCTGGAGGCACAGATACGCAGTATTTT	CAWSPGSPGGTDTQYF
14	few	TRBJ2-7	TRBD1	TRBV11-3	TGTGCCAGCAGCTCCGGGACAGGGAGGTACGAGCAGTACTTC	CASSSGTGRYEQYF
13	-	TRBJ2-3	-	TRBV6-5	TGTGCCAGCCAGAACGCGAAGACAGATACGCAGTATTTT	CASQNAKTDTQYF
17	-	TRBJ1-1	TRBD1	TRBV5-6	TGTGCCAGCAGCTTTTGGGGACAGGGGGCGTTCAACACTGAAGCTTTCTTT	CASSFWGQGAFNTEAFF
15	-	TRBJ2-3	-	TRBV6-5	TGTGCCAGCAGTTACTCGAGGGGTAGCACAGATACGCAGTATTTT	CASSYSRGSTDTQYF
12	-	TRBJ2-3	-	TRBV5-1	TGCGCCAGCAGCCTCCTCACAGATACGCAGTATTTT	CASSLLTDTQYF
15	-	TRBJ1-2	TRBD1	TRBV4-1	TGCGCCAGCAGATTTACCGGGACAGGGCGTGAAGGCTACACCTTC	CASRFTGTGREGYTF
10	-	TRBJ2-5	-	TRBV6-6	TGTGCCAGCGCAGGGGAGACCCAGTACTTC	CASAGETQYF
13	once	TRBJ1-3	-	TRBV30	TGTGCAATGGACCAGAACTCTGGAAACACCATATATTTT	CAMDQNSGNTIYF
13	few	TRBJ2-3	-	TRBV4-1	TGCGCCAGCAGCCAAGATCACACAGATACGCAGTATTTT	CASSQDHTDTQYF
12	few	TRBJ1-4	-	TRBV7-9	TGTGCCAGCAGCCCTTCTACAGAAAAACTGTTTTTT	CASSPSTEKLFF
10	few	TRBJ2-1	TRBD2	TRBV10-3	TGTGCCACCAGGGAGGGGGAGCAGTTCTTC	CATREGEQFF
14	once	TRBJ2-5	-	TRBV5-1	TGCGCCAGTTCGATCGGGGCCGGTGCGGAGACCCAGTACTTC	CASSIGAGAETQYF